This T cell receptor (beta chain) emerged from a study of blood T cell repertoires in COVID-19 (dated by TCRdb to the early 2020s). Turning to the overall study: Samples covering the acute and convalescent phases of COVID-19 were provided by collaborators in the United States, Italy and Spain. The repertoires were released in a freely available public database meant as a resource for research on the immune response to SARS-CoV-2. A de-identified subject ID, COVID-19 status, age in years and sex were almost always included in the sample metadata. The samples were drawn from two sources: the first 160 participants of the ongoing ImmuneRACE study, and 1,200 or so subjects contributed by 6 global collaborators. Subjects who had been exposed to COVID-19, were actively infected with it, or had recovered from it provided the deeply sampled blood TCRbeta repertoires that made up the dataset. Where HLA class I and class II types were available, the types were taken from metadata supplied by the sample provider, not from assay-based typing. The prospective study material was composed of cDNA or gDNA derived from T cells, B-cell-depleted T cells, or PBMCs.

On this clone itself: The target of this receptor is not known. Per-nucleotide qualities are absent, and no much larger clonotype sits a single base away.

Results the study describes overall, beyond this receptor: The quantity of clinical and demographic metadata differed by source and by participant and was supplied without curation.

At one collaborating source in Seattle, patients were enrolled during active infection and were followed longitudinally through the course of disease. Whole blood was collected in K2EDTA tubes by collaborating institutions according to the institutions' own protocols. For TCRbeta analysis, collaborator samples were shipped as frozen whole blood, as isolated PBMCs, or as DNA extracted from either sample type. TCRbeta CDR3 regions were amplified from genomic DNA by means of the immunoSEQ Assay, a bias-controlled multiplex PCR. Per the source publication's procedure: The number of nucleated cells in each sample was estimated by amplification of reference gene primers within the assay. To quantify the absolute abundance of each unique TCRbeta CDR3 rearrangement, sequence reads were collapsed and filtered. Productive Simpson clonality was computed per sample as the square root of Simpson's diversity index over productive rearrangements. TCRdb re-hosts the immuneACCESS table, in-frame sequences only. Its copies lack some clones; in the studies checked, an unresolved V gene accounts for under half of them, and the cause for the rest is not known. Clone size and the V and J calls come from that table; the DNA yielded D and trimming. Counted in this sample were roughly 230,000 clones; 90% of them appeared once. The top ten constitute roughly 2.2% of the sample.

V is cut by 1 base and J by 1 base, and the space between the germline ends is 8 bases. Per the germline V gene, SGHDT is the CDR1 and YYEEEE is the CDR2. The cysteine opens and the phenylalanine closes a CDR3 of 14 amino acids. The CDR3 DNA has 42 bases and is translated from base 1. The sample consisted of peripheral blood. The chain joins TRBV5-6 to TRBJ1-2; tentative D gene TRBD1, with 5 bases matching. The TCR was taken from a woman aged 60 to 75 with COVID-19, enrolled during active disease. The CDR3 protein: CASSLQGINYGYTF. The DNA sequence is given as TGTGCCAGCAGCTTGCAGGGCATTAACTATGGCTACACCTTC.